The 10 T cell receptor beta chains reported below all come from one sample, sequenced in a study of T cell responses to AZD1222 COVID-19 vaccine. Some clones are missing from TCRdb's copy, which holds only in-frame ones; the method was immunoSEQ multiplex PCR. The sample shows some 74,000 clones, over 75% of them seen only once. The sample in question was peripheral blood, obtained on day 0 of AZD1222 vaccination. Receptors originate from an adult in good health.

The chain uses TRBV5-1 and TRBJ2-1; TRBD2 matches at 10 bases. There are 13 residues in the CDR3. Per germline, CDR1 SGHRS and CDR2 YFSETQ. V shed 4 bases and J 10 bases; nucleotides not matched to a gene: 5. The CDR3 DNA reads as TGCGCCAGCAGCCGCAATAGCGGGGGGGAGCAGTTCTTC. Its protein product is CASSRNSGGEQFF.

The genes are TRBV7-2 and TRBJ2-7; D is unclear. V lost 2 bases, J lost 3 bases, and 2 bases lay in between. Germline V gene lookup returns CDR1 SGHTA and CDR2 FQGNSA. This CDR3 comprises 11 residues. Here the CDR3 DNA reads TGTGCCAGCAGCTTACACTACGAGCAGTACTTC. Translated, it gives CASSLHYEQYF. Based on the CDR3 plus reference TRBV7-2 and TRBJ2-7, the full variable domain is GAGVSQSPSNKVTEKGKDVELRCDPISGHTALYWYRQSLGQGLEFLIYFQGNSAPDKSGLPSDRFSAERTGGSVSTLTIQRTQQEDSAVYLCASSLHYEQYFGPGTRLTVT.

CDR3 in amino acids: CASRPSSGNTIYF. In DNA, the CDR3 is TGTGCCAGCAGACCAAGCTCTGGAAACACCATATATTTT. The chain employs TRBV27 and TRBJ1-3; no firm D call. The germline V gene encodes CDR1 MNHEY and CDR2 SMNVEV (reference sequence). The CDR3 covers 13 residues. V was cut by 6 bases and J by 0 bases, with 6 bases left in between.

The chain employs TRBV10-1 and TRBJ1-2; 10 nucleotides match TRBD1. This CDR3 has 13 amino acids. Germline CDR1 reads WNHNN; CDR2 reads SYGVQD (reference sequence). The trim removed 5 bases at V and 4 bases at J, leaving 1 base unmatched. The CDR3: CASSRDRGYGYTF. The CDR3 DNA reads TGCGCCAGCAGTCGGGACAGGGGCTATGGCTACACCTTC.

V is TRBV11-2 and J is TRBJ1-6; perhaps TRBD1 as D (5 bases). CDR1 and CDR2 from the germline V gene are SGHAT and FQNNGV. The V gene lost 5 bases and the J gene lost 8 bases, with 10 bases spanning the gap. The CDR3 runs 13 residues. CDR3 bases: TGTGCCAGCAGCGGGGCTATAGATTCACCCCTCCACTTT. It codes for CASSGAIDSPLHF. Together with reference TRBV11-2 and TRBJ1-6, the CDR3 gives the full variable domain: EAGVAQSPRYKIIEKRQSVAFWCNPISGHATLYWYQQILGQGPKLLIQFQNNGVVDDSQLPKDRFSAERLKGVDSTLKIQPAKLEDSAVYLCASSGAIDSPLHFGNGTRLTVT.

This rearrangement joins TRBV7-9 to TRBJ1-1; D is uncertain. Trimming took 2 bases from V and 5 from J, leaving 18 bases between them. The CDR3 runs 16 residues. Germline V gives CDR1 SEHNR, CDR2 FQNEAQ (reference sequence). CDR3 bases: TGTGCCAGCAGCTTATCGATAGGGCGCGTGGGGACTGAAGCTTTCTTT. This gives the protein CASSLSIGRVGTEAFF.

The chain links TRBV10-1 to TRBJ2-1; 7 positions match TRBD2. Trimming cost V 2 bases and J 6 bases; bases outside gene matches: 10. CDR3 length equals 16 residues. Germline loops: CDR1 WNHNN, CDR2 SYGVQD (reference sequence). In nucleotides, the CDR3 is TGCGCCAGCAGTGAGCGCAGCGGGGAGCGATCCAATGAGCAGTTCTTC. It yields the protein CASSERSGERSNEQFF.

V is TRBV5-1 and J is TRBJ2-7; unclear D gene. The germline gives CDR1 SGHRS, CDR2 YFSETQ. Trimming cost V 1 base and J 1 base, with 9 bases left between them. This CDR3 has 14 amino acids. CDR3 nucleotides: TGCGCCAGCAGCTTGTCGACACCTTCCTACGAGCAGTACTTC. Residues: CASSLSTPSYEQYF.

The V and J genes are TRBV25-1 and TRBJ2-5; 8 nucleotides agree with TRBD1. The CDR3 totals 15 residues. V dropped 5 bases and J dropped 4; count of bases not matched to a gene: 9. Germline CDR1 MGHDK, CDR2 SYGVNS. The CDR3 protein is CASSIGQGVPETQYF. In DNA, the CDR3 is TGTGCCAGCAGTATTGGACAGGGCGTCCCAGAGACCCAGTACTTC.

The chain combines TRBV2 with TRBJ2-2; a possible D gene is TRBD2 (7 bases). CDR1 is SNHLY and CDR2 is FYNNEI in the germline V gene. V gave up 0 bases and J gave up 3 bases, with 11 bases separating them. The CDR3 has 16 residues. The CDR3 DNA follows: TGTGCCAGCAGTGAAGCGGGGGGGCCACACACCGGGGAGCTGTTTTTT. Translating gives CASSEAGGPHTGELFF.